This is a list of T cell receptor beta chains from one sample in a study of T cell repertoires in cytomegalovirus infection. A single record per CDR3 protein comes from TCRdb applying MiXCR to the reads. Of 300,000 to 400,000 distinct CDR3 sequences listed, 8% to 10% are singletons. Sequenced: PBMCs. Receptor source: a human donor in good health (CMV status not recorded). Some clones in this sample may be carry-over from other donors' samples. Both conserved end residues are part of each CDR3. The D gene is left open where the match is weak. Clone size appears in some rows only: once, few, many, or a class for an expanded clone.

V	D	J	size	CDR3	DNA
TRBV20-1	-	TRBJ1-2	-	CSARVGRIPHGYTF	TGCAGTGCTAGAGTGGGACGGATACCTCATGGCTACACCTTC
TRBV29-1	TRBD1	TRBJ1-5	-	CSVGTGDQPQHF	TGCAGCGTGGGGACAGGGGATCAGCCCCAGCATTTT
TRBV7-2	-	TRBJ2-3	many	CASSERSSTDTQYF	TGTGCCAGCAGCGAGCGGAGTAGCACAGATACGCAGTATTTT
TRBV6-2/TRBV6-3	-	TRBJ2-2	few	CASSHGPGELFF	TGTGCCAGCAGTCACGGCCCCGGGGAGCTGTTTTTT
TRBV12-3/TRBV12-4	TRBD2	TRBJ2-2	many	CASSLQAGGSGELFF	TGTGCCAGCAGTTTACAAGCGGGAGGGAGTGGGGAGCTGTTTTTT
TRBV6-2/TRBV6-3	-	TRBJ2-7	-	CASTPPGGAYEQYF	TGTGCCAGCACTCCACCGGGCGGCGCCTACGAGCAGTACTTC
TRBV7-6	-	TRBJ2-1	few	CASSLVLDEQFF	TGTGCCAGCAGCTTAGTTCTGGATGAGCAGTTCTTC
TRBV11-2	TRBD2	TRBJ2-1	few	CASSPGRGWYNEQFF	TGTGCCAGCAGCCCGGGGCGGGGGTGGTACAATGAGCAGTTCTTC
TRBV11-3	-	TRBJ1-1	many	CASSLSPNREAFF	TGTGCCAGCAGCTTATCACCGAATCGTGAAGCTTTCTTT
TRBV7-2	TRBD2	TRBJ2-3	many	CASSLRLAGTTDTQYF	TGTGCCAGCAGCTTAAGGCTAGCGGGGACCACAGATACGCAGTATTTT
TRBV20-1	-	TRBJ2-1	-	CSARRLVYNEQFF	TGCAGTGCTCGTCGACTTGTATACAATGAGCAGTTCTTC
TRBV20-1	-	TRBJ1-3	few	CSAVDRQRGNTIYF	TGCAGTGCCGTCGACAGACAGAGGGGAAACACCATATATTTT
TRBV9	-	TRBJ2-1	-	CASSPRGGYEQFF	TGTGCCAGCAGCCCAAGGGGGGGGTATGAGCAGTTCTTC
TRBV12-3/TRBV12-4	TRBD1	TRBJ1-5	-	CASKFGTGPQHF	TGTGCCAGCAAGTTTGGGACAGGGCCCCAGCATTTT
TRBV20-1	-	TRBJ1-5	-	CSATRDSNQPQHF	TGCAGTGCTACCAGGGATAGCAATCAGCCCCAGCATTTT
TRBV19	-	TRBJ2-1	-	CATETGNGYNEQFF	TGTGCCACCGAGACAGGCAACGGATACAATGAGCAGTTCTTC
TRBV7-6	TRBD1	TRBJ2-5	many	CASSHRGETQYF	TGTGCCAGCAGCCACAGGGGCGAGACCCAGTACTTC
TRBV7-2	TRBD2	TRBJ2-3	many	CASSHRLAGGADTQYF	TGTGCCAGCAGCCATCGACTAGCGGGAGGGGCAGATACGCAGTATTTT
TRBV19	-	TRBJ2-1	many	CASASESYNEQFF	TGTGCCAGCGCCTCAGAATCCTACAATGAGCAGTTCTTC
TRBV27	-	TRBJ1-1	-	CASSWFGDQTPHTEAFF	TGTGCCAGCAGTTGGTTTGGGGACCAGACTCCTCACACTGAAGCTTTCTTT
TRBV15	TRBD2	TRBJ2-3	-	CATSINSGRTDTQYF	TGTGCCACCAGCATCAATAGCGGGAGGACAGATACGCAGTATTTT
TRBV12-3/TRBV12-4	TRBD1	TRBJ2-1	many	CASSKRTGDHDEQFF	TGTGCCAGCAGTAAAAGGACAGGGGATCACGATGAGCAGTTCTTC
TRBV7-8	-	TRBJ1-5	few	CASSLAGTGYQPQHF	TGTGCCAGCAGCTTAGCAGGTACAGGGTATCAGCCCCAGCATTTT
TRBV29-1	TRBD2	TRBJ2-7	few	CSVEAGLAGAYEQYF	TGCAGCGTTGAAGCGGGGCTAGCGGGAGCCTACGAGCAGTACTTC
TRBV12-3/TRBV12-4	TRBD1	TRBJ1-1	-	CASSLTSGQGARYDTEAFF	TGTGCCAGCAGTTTAACGAGCGGACAGGGGGCGCGGTATGACACTGAAGCTTTCTTT
TRBV4-2	TRBD1	TRBJ1-4	few	CASSQRGQAPNEKLFF	TGTGCCAGCAGCCAACGGGGACAGGCCCCTAATGAAAAACTGTTTTTT
TRBV5-6	-	TRBJ1-1	-	CASSLVDRLNTEAFF	TGTGCCAGCAGCTTAGTGGACAGATTGAACACTGAAGCTTTCTTT
TRBV4-2	TRBD1	TRBJ2-2	-	CASSQPGTGWTGELFF	TGTGCCAGCAGCCAGCCCGGGACAGGGTGGACCGGGGAGCTGTTTTTT
TRBV12-3/TRBV12-4	TRBD1	TRBJ1-5	many	CASSQGTGLGQPQHF	TGTGCCAGCAGCCAAGGGACAGGGTTGGGTCAGCCCCAGCATTTT
TRBV28	-	TRBJ1-1	-	CASSLKGLNTEAFF	TGTGCCAGCAGTTTAAAGGGGTTGAACACTGAAGCTTTCTTT
TRBV12-3/TRBV12-4	-	TRBJ1-2	-	CASSFATADYGYTF	TGTGCCAGCAGTTTTGCGACAGCAGACTATGGCTACACCTTC
TRBV7-2	-	TRBJ2-5	many	CASRFVGGPIDQYF	TGTGCCAGCAGATTCGTGGGGGGGCCGATAGACCAGTACTTC
TRBV20-1	-	TRBJ2-1	few	CSARVPSNGVGHNEQFF	TGCAGTGCTAGAGTGCCTAGTAATGGCGTGGGTCACAATGAGCAGTTCTTC
TRBV2	TRBD1	TRBJ2-1	-	CATRQGSYNEQFF	TGTGCCACAAGACAGGGCTCCTACAATGAGCAGTTCTTC
TRBV4-1	-	TRBJ2-2	few	CASSQDLQRVNTGELFF	TGCGCCAGCAGCCAAGATCTGCAGCGGGTGAACACCGGGGAGCTGTTTTTT
TRBV11-2	-	TRBJ2-7	-	CASSLVRTYEQYF	TGTGCCAGCAGCTTAGTCAGGACCTACGAGCAGTACTTC
TRBV7-3	-	TRBJ2-5	few	CASSLGVGPMSTQYF	TGTGCCAGCAGCTTAGGCGTCGGGCCTATGTCGACCCAGTACTTC
TRBV23-1	TRBD1	TRBJ2-7	few	CASSGKQGNEQYF	TGCGCCAGCAGCGGGAAACAGGGGAACGAGCAGTACTTC
TRBV23-1	-	TRBJ1-5	-	CASKGVVYSNQPQHF	TGCGCCAGCAAGGGGGTAGTTTATAGCAATCAGCCCCAGCATTTT
TRBV7-2	-	TRBJ2-1	-	CASSLALAEGQFF	TGTGCCAGCAGCTTAGCCCTGGCGGAGGGGCAGTTCTTC
TRBV7-2	TRBD1	TRBJ1-5	many	CASSFFRDRGQPQHF	TGTGCCAGCAGCTTTTTCCGGGACAGGGGTCAGCCCCAGCATTTT
TRBV7-6	TRBD1	TRBJ1-1	many	CASSFTGGGKGTEAFF	TGTGCCAGCAGCTTTACAGGGGGCGGGAAGGGCACTGAAGCTTTCTTT
TRBV6-2/TRBV6-3	-	TRBJ2-2	few	CASSAQAAGELFF	TGTGCCAGCAGTGCACAGGCCGCCGGGGAGCTGTTTTTT
TRBV7-2	-	TRBJ1-2	few	CASTPGGSYGYTF	TGTGCCAGCACCCCGGGGGGGAGCTATGGCTACACCTTC
TRBV11-2	-	TRBJ2-7	many	CASSLDRQGFSYEQYF	TGTGCCAGCAGCTTAGATCGGCAGGGGTTCTCCTACGAGCAGTACTTC
TRBV6-6	TRBD1	TRBJ2-7	-	CASRTRTGIYEQYF	TGTGCCAGCAGGACCCGGACAGGGATCTACGAGCAGTACTTC
TRBV7-2	-	TRBJ2-2	many	CASSLVSITGELFF	TGTGCCAGCAGCTTAGTTTCTATTACCGGGGAGCTGTTTTTT
TRBV6-2/TRBV6-3	-	TRBJ1-6	-	CASRRLDSPLHF	TGTGCCAGCAGACGACTTGATTCACCCCTCCACTTT
TRBV7-9	-	TRBJ2-7	few	CASSASQTPGTYRLYEQYF	TGTGCCAGCAGCGCATCCCAGACTCCGGGGACGTATCGTTTATACGAGCAGTACTTC
TRBV14	-	TRBJ1-6	many	CASSLNSYNSPLHF	TGTGCCAGCAGCCTCAACTCCTATAATTCACCCCTCCACTTT